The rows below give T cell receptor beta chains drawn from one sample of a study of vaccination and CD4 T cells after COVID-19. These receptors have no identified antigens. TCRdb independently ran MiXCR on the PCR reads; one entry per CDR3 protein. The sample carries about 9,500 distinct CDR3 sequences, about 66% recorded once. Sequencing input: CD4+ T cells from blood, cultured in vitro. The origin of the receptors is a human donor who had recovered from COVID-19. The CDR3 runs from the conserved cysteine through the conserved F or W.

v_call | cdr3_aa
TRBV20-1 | CSARDYRALLNQPQHF
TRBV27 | CASRIQGMNTEAFF
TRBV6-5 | CASSYGWANTEAFF
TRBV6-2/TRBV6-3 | CASSYSGGTLSSEAFF
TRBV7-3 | CASSSLSLVENSPLHF
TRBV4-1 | CASSQLLRQPNTEAFF
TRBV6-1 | CASSQGAYYGYTF
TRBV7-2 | CASSPRGAIYEQFF
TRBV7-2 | CASSPHQGTGTQYF
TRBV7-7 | CASSLVRGTEAFF
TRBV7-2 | CASSLTWDRGIEKLFF
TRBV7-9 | CASSYGTAFGVPSNQPQHF
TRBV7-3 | CASSQTANTGELFF
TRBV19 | CASSFRRLEAFF
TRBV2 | CASSRMGQLSETQYF
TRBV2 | CASSRGHQETQYF